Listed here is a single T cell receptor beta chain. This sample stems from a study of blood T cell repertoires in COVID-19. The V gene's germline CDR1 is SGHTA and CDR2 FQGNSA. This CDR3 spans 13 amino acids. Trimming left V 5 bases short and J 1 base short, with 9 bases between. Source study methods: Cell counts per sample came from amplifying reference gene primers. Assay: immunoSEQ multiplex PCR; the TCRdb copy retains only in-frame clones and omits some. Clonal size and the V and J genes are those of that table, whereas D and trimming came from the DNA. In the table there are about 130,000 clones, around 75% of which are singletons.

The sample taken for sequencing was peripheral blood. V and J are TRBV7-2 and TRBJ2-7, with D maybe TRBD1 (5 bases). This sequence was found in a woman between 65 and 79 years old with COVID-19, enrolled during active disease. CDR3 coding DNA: TGTGCCAGCAGCCTGACAGAATCCTACGAGCAGTACTTC. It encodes CASSLTESYEQYF.